The clone carrying this TCR beta chain has just a few counts. Antigen: not known. With molecular barcodes, quantitative 5'-RACE was used to make the TCR beta libraries. TCRdb re-called the 5' RACE reads through MiXCR, storing one row per CDR3 protein. The sample holds fewer than 650,000 distinct CDR3 sequences, about 12% seen once. This CDR3 has 15 residues. CDR1 is LGHDT and CDR2 is YNNKEL in the germline V gene (reference sequence). Trimming cost V 4 bases and J 4 bases, with 14 bases left between them. This entry is derived from a study of CD8 T cells in ankylosing spondylitis. Overall study results and limits: What appeared characteristic of ankylosing spondylitis blood was a TCR beta motif of 7 or 8 highly homologous variants. Relatively scarce in peripheral blood, disease-linked clones were CD8+.

The TCR sequence derives from a male donor with ankylosing spondylitis. The sample consisted of blood, either unsorted or a sorted T cell fraction (not recorded which). The gene calls are TRBV3-1 and TRBJ2-1; no clear D gene. This CDR3 reads CASSPLMDAYNEQFF. CDR3 nucleotides: TGTGCCAGCAGCCCTCTGATGGACGCATACAATGAGCAGTTCTTC.